A single sample is the source of the 4 T cell receptor beta chains below, sequenced in a study of regulatory T cells in long-lasting Graves disease. Time point defined: newly diagnosed GD, antithyroid drugs for less than 3 months. From RNA extracted from PBMCs, the TCR library was made. To make TCR beta libraries, researchers used iRepertoire HTBI primers and Arm-PCR of CDR3 regions. TCRdb reprocessed the multiplex PCR reads via MiXCR and lists one record per CDR3 protein. The profile shows about 350,000 distinct CDR3 sequences, around 15% of them singletons. These data were also filed under a second study, of T cells in Graves' hyperthyroidism and ophthalmopathy.

The input for sequencing was peripheral blood mononuclear cells (PBMCs), taken at new diagnosis, from a patient treated with antithyroid drugs. All receptors derive from a woman in her late teens or twenties with Graves disease.

Many counts were recorded for this clonotype. This chain joins TRBV2 and TRBJ2-3, with D tentatively TRBD2 (5 bases). The CDR3 is made up of 14 amino acids. Trimming stripped 6 bases from V and 0 bases from J, with 10 bases between. Germline CDR1 SNHLY, CDR2 FYNNEI. CDR3 sequence: CASSRGLSTDTQYF. For the CDR3, the DNA is TGTGCCAGCAGCCGAGGGCTTAGCACAGATACGCAGTATTTT.

This sequence joins TRBV5-1 and TRBJ2-6; D call uncertain. The length of the CDR3 is 16 residues. The V end was cut by 0 bases, the J end by 3 bases, with 10 bases between. Germline assignment: CDR1 SGHRS and CDR2 YFSETQ. The DNA of the CDR3 is TGCGCCAGCAGCTTGGCCGGTACCCTTGGGGCCAACGTCCTGACTTTC. Its translation: CASSLAGTLGANVLTF.

Details on this clonotype: This sequence may be a read error, since a much larger clone differs from it by one base. The V and J genes are TRBV20-1 and TRBJ1-1; 8 bases line up with TRBD1. The length of the CDR3 is 13 residues. Germline V gene sequence: CDR1 DFQATT, CDR2 SNEGSKA (reference sequence). CDR3 DNA sequence: TGCAGAGCTAGGACGGGGACAGGCTCTGAAGCTTTCTTT. It codes for CRARTGTGSEAFF.

This clonotype has only a few counts. The gene calls are TRBV4-1 and TRBJ1-5; the match to TRBD1 covers 7 bases. The J segment lost 2 bases and the V segment lost 1 base, leaving 20 bases of the junction unmatched. The CDR3 sequence is 21 residues long. Germline V gene sequence: CDR1 MGHRA, CDR2 YSYEKL. CDR3 loop: CASSQGGRLGFGRGGNQPQHF. The DNA of the CDR3 is TGCGCCAGCAGCCAAGGGGGGAGGTTGGGGTTCGGCAGGGGGGGCAATCAGCCCCAGCATTTT.